This T cell receptor (beta chain) was identified in a study of T cell repertoires in cytomegalovirus infection (dated by TCRdb to between 2018 and 2020). In terms of the full investigation: Donor HLA type was relevant to the analysis, as public TCR beta signatures indicated carriage of CMV infection together with the matching HLA type. What the work shows at the level of the full study, not this receptor alone: The ex vivo response was dominated by HLA-C-restricted CMV-specific TCR beta clonotypes, which also provided the single most frequent clonotype in two of eight donors. In both this cohort and an independent roughly 350-donor cohort, the cumulative frequency of public TCR beta family members distinguished carriers of CMV infection plus the relevant HLA type.

At the junction V is shortened by 5 bases and J by 0 bases; bases outside the gene matches: 8. As encoded in the germline V gene, CDR1 is MDHEN while CDR2 is SYDVKM. From its cysteine to its phenylalanine, the CDR3 spans 16 amino acids. Just CDR3 DNA is preserved here, 48 bases in frame from base 1. Of note for this clonotype: Its antigen is unknown. Base qualities are missing; no much larger clone stands one base away.

Sequenced on an Illumina HiSeq 1500. Using fastp trimming at Q25 and MiXCR clonotype assembly, TCRdb reanalyzed the public sequencing data and kept in-frame beta chains. One record per CDR3 amino acid sequence lists the most common genes and DNA. Within this sample are hundreds of thousands of distinct CDR3 sequences, with about 24% of them counted one time only. The ten largest clones take up around 8% of the sample. The clonotype originates from a human donor in good health (CMV status not recorded). Some clones in this sample may be carry-over from other donors' samples. What was sequenced was CD8+ T cells from PBMCs. The V and J segments used are TRBV28 and TRBJ2-5, with 8 bases aligning to TRBD2. The DNA is TGTGCCAGCAGTCCTAGGACTAGCCAGTACCAAGAGACCCAGTACTTC. Translated, this gives CASSPRTSQYQETQYF.